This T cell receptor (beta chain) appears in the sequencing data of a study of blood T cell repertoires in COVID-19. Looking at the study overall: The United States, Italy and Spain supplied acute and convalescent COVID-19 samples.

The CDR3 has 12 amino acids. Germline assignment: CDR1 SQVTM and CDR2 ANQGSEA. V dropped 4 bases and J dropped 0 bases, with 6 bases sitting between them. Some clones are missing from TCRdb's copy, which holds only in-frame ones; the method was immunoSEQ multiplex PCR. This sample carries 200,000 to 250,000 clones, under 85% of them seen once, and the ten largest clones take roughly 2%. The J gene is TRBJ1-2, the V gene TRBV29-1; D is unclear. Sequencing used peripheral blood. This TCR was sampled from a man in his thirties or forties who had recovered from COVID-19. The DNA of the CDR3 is TGCAGCGTTGTAGCGGCTAACTATGGCTACACCTTC. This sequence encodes CSVVAANYGYTF.